This T cell receptor beta chain was recovered during a study of blood T cells in healthy people across ages. In its sample, this clonotype was seen a few times. A second PCR, run for roughly 7 to 12 cycles, used a sample-barcoded 5' primer plus a J-beta primer mix. TCRdb re-derived calls from the 5' RACE reads in MiXCR, one entry per CDR3 protein. The sample gives about 830,000 distinct CDR3 sequences, roughly 60% of which show up once; 25% to 35% is in the top ten. Sequencing used blood. The clonotype was recovered from a man aged 25 to 40 in good health.

The CDR3: CATSEGQVGQPQHF. Written as DNA, the CDR3 is TGTGCCACCAGCGAGGGACAGGTTGGTCAGCCCCAGCATTTT. V gene TRBV15 combines with J gene TRBJ1-5, with 8 bases identical to TRBD1. Losses at the gene ends were 5 bases for V and 6 bases for J; bases not matched to a gene: 6. This CDR3 contains 14 residues. Germline CDR1 and CDR2: LNHNV and YYDKDF (reference sequence).